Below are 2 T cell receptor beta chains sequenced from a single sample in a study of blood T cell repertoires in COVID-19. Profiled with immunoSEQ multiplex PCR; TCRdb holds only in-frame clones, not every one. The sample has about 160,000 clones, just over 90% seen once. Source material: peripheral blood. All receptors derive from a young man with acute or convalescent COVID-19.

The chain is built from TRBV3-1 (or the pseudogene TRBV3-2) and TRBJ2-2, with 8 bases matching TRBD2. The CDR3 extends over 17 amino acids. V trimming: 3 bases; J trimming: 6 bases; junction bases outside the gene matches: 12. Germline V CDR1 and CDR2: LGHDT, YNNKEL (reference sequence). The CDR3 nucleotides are TGTGCCAGCAGCCAGGGTGGCCAGCGGGAGTATCCCGGGGAGCTGTTTTTT. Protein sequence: CASSQGGQREYPGELFF.

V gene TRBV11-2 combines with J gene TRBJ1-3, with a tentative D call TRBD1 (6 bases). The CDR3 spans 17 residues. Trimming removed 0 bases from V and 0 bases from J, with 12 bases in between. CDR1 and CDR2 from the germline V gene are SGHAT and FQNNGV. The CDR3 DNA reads TGTGCCAGCAGCTTAGATCGAAACAGGGCCTCTGGAAACACCATATATTTT. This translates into CASSLDRNRASGNTIYF. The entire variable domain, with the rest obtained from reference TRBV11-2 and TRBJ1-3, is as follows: EAGVAQSPRYKIIEKRQSVAFWCNPISGHATLYWYQQILGQGPKLLIQFQNNGVVDDSQLPKDRFSAERLKGVDSTLKIQPAKLEDSAVYLCASSLDRNRASGNTIYFGEGSWLTVV.